The clone carrying this T cell receptor (beta chain) was seen more than once but under ten times. The data were taken from a study of shared clonotypes between healthy human individuals. Study details: Donors, aged 18 to 49, were a couple of women and three men.

Only in-frame clones appear in the TCRdb table, and some are missing; sequencing was by immunoSEQ multiplex PCR. The data show about 960,000 clones, with about 80% seen just once and approximately 1.5% held by the top ten. This CDR3 comprises 14 residues. Trimming removed 6 bases from V and 2 bases from J, with 13 bases in between. Germline assignment: CDR1 LNHDA and CDR2 SQIVND (reference sequence). This receptor was obtained from a man younger than 35 in good health. The rearrangement links TRBV19 to TRBJ1-1; tentative D call: TRBD1 (6 bases). The specimen was memory CD4+ T cells sorted from blood. Subset in this sample: CD45RA-negative fraction. CDR3: CASRPDSQNTEAFF. The CDR3 coding sequence is TGTGCCAGTAGACCGGACAGCCAAAACACTGAAGCTTTCTTT.